Below, 28 T cell receptor beta chains from the same sample are listed, as sequenced in a study of identical twins. TCRdb passed the 5' RACE reads through MiXCR, listing each CDR3 protein once. Of some 900,000 distinct CDR3 sequences listed, 9% to 15% were seen once; the top ten hold 1.5% to 2%. These data were also filed under a second study, of yellow fever vaccine responses in identical twins.

Sequenced input: PBMCs. Source of these receptors: a woman under 30 in good health.

In its sample, this clonotype was seen many times. The J gene is TRBJ2-7, the V gene TRBV20-1, with 10 bases identical to TRBD1. J gave up 3 bases and V 2 bases, and 4 bases lay outside the gene matches. CDR3 length: 14 residues. The germline gives CDR1 DFQATT, CDR2 SNEGSKA (reference sequence). The CDR3 region is CSARTGQGNYEQYV. CDR3 DNA sequence: TGCAGTGCTAGAACGGGACAGGGGAACTACGAGCAGTACGTC.

This clonotype was found a few times. The chain couples TRBV15 to TRBJ1-5; 8 bases align to TRBD1. The CDR3 extends over 16 amino acids. Germline CDR1 reads LNHNV; CDR2 reads YYDKDF (reference sequence). V was clipped by 3 bases and J by 4 bases; unmatched bases: 8. The CDR3 spells CATSSHPDRVNQPQHF. CDR3 DNA: TGTGCCACCAGCAGCCACCCGGACAGGGTAAATCAGCCCCAGCATTTT.

This clonotype was detected only a few times. The V and J genes are TRBV4-1 and TRBJ2-1, with D hard to call. CDR1 and CDR2 from the germline V gene are MGHRA and YSYEKL. V lost 4 bases to trimming and J lost 6 bases, with 28 bases between them. The CDR3 runs to 19 residues. CDR3 region: CASSPRRELFPRARNEQFF. The DNA for the CDR3 is TGCGCCAGCAGCCCTCGGAGAGAGTTGTTCCCCCGGGCACGCAATGAGCAGTTCTTC.

This clonotype has a handful of counts. The V gene is TRBV24-1, the J gene TRBJ1-2, with D maybe TRBD1 (5 bases). The length of the CDR3 is 19 residues. Germline loops: CDR1 KGHDR, CDR2 SFDVKD. V lost 0 bases to trimming and J lost 1 base, with 20 bases between them. The CDR3 DNA reads TGTGCCACCAGTGATTTGCCAGGGACTTCGTCGTACGGTAACTATGGCTACACCTTC. It specifies CATSDLPGTSSYGNYGYTF.

The J gene is TRBJ2-3, the V gene TRBV2; D is unclear. CDR1 is SNHLY and CDR2 is FYNNEI in the germline V gene. The CDR3 extends over 16 amino acids. With 0 bases removed from V and 2 bases from J, the gap between germline ends came to 12 bases. DNA of the CDR3: TGTGCCAGCAGTGAAGCGCGCAGTCGGTCCACAGATACGCAGTATTTT. Translation gives CASSEARSRSTDTQYF.

This clonotype has more than one count but fewer than ten. This chain joins TRBV6-5 and TRBJ1-3; perhaps TRBD1 as D (6 bases). The CDR3 is made up of 17 amino acids. V dropped 0 bases and J dropped 0 bases, with 12 bases sitting between them. Per the germline V gene, CDR1 is MNHEY and CDR2 is SVGAGI. The CDR3 spells CASSYSWQGNSGNTIYF. The DNA for the CDR3 is TGTGCCAGCAGTTACTCGTGGCAGGGGAACTCTGGAAACACCATATATTTT.

V and J are TRBV11-3 and TRBJ2-2; unclear D gene. V was cut by 1 base and J by 3 bases, with 12 bases left in between. The CDR3 covers 16 residues. Germline V gene data show CDR1 as SGHNT and CDR2 as YENEEA. The CDR3 DNA reads as TGTGCCAGCAGCTTAGCGGATGGCAGCCACACCGGGGAGCTGTTTTTT. Residues: CASSLADGSHTGELFF.

The CDR3 is CSAFTGVTEAFF. CDR3 DNA sequence: TGCAGTGCCTTTACAGGGGTTACTGAAGCTTTCTTT. The chain uses TRBV20-1 and TRBJ1-1; TRBD1 agrees at 7 bases. The CDR3 consists of 12 residues. CDR1 is DFQATT and CDR2 is SNEGSKA in the germline V gene (reference sequence). The ends lost 6 bases at V and 5 bases at J; junction bases unmatched: 6.

This clonotype was picked up a small number of times. This chain uses TRBV11-2 with TRBJ2-1; 7 nucleotides line up with TRBD2. This CDR3 is built from 15 residues. The ends lost 5 bases at V and 6 bases at J; junction bases unmatched: 10. CDR1 and CDR2 (germline): SGHAT, FQNNGV. For the CDR3, the DNA is TGTGCCAGCAGCCCCGAGCGGGGAGCGATCAATGAGCAGTTCTTC. Encoded protein: CASSPERGAINEQFF.

The V gene is TRBV2, the J gene TRBJ2-1; no firm D call. The CDR3 has 14 amino acids. Germline CDR1 and CDR2: SNHLY and FYNNEI. V was trimmed by 4 bases and J by 6 bases, leaving 13 bases between them. The DNA for the CDR3 is TGTGCCAGCAGTGTGCGAGACTGGATCAATGAGCAGTTCTTC. As protein: CASSVRDWINEQFF.

In this sample, this clonotype turned up a few times. The chain is built from TRBV28 and TRBJ2-3; no reliable D call. CDR3 length equals 14 residues. Germline V gene sequence: CDR1 MDHEN, CDR2 SYDVKM. Trimming removed 4 bases at V and 2 bases at J, with 10 bases between. This CDR3 is CASSYRSNTDTQYF. CDR3 bases: TGTGCCAGCAGTTATAGGAGTAACACAGATACGCAGTATTTT.

This clonotype was seen at least ten times. The V gene is TRBV5-6, the J gene TRBJ1-2; the D is unclear. This CDR3 contains 13 residues. Trimming removed 2 bases from V and 2 bases from J, with 7 bases in between. Per germline, CDR1 SGHDT and CDR2 YYEEEE. In nucleotides, the CDR3 is TGTGCCAGCAGCTTAGCAGAGAACTATGGCTACACCTTC. This codes for CASSLAENYGYTF. The full variable domain, with the rest looked up from reference TRBV5-6 and TRBJ1-2, is DAGVTQSPTHLIKTRGQQVTLRCSPKSGHDTVSWYQQALGQGPQFIFQYYEEEERQRGNFPDRFSGHQFPNYSSELNVNALLLGDSALYLCASSLAENYGYTFGSGTRLTVV.

The chain combines TRBV6-4 with TRBJ2-1; 11 bases fit TRBD1. From germline, CDR1 is MRHNA and CDR2 SNTAGT. J lost 4 bases, V lost 4 bases, and 3 bases had no gene match. The length of the CDR3 is 15 residues. CDR3 residues: CASSADRGQYNEQFF. The CDR3, as DNA: TGTGCCAGCAGTGCGGACAGGGGGCAGTACAATGAGCAGTTCTTC.

This clonotype was seen only a few times. A much larger clone sits a single nucleotide away, making a read error possible. The chain combines TRBV28 with TRBJ2-5; no reliable D call. With 6 bases removed from V and 3 bases from J, the gap between germline ends came to 5 bases. The CDR3 spans 11 residues. Germline V CDR1 and CDR2: MDHEN, SYDVKM. CDR3 region: CASRYEETQYF. The DNA for the CDR3 is TGTGCCAGCAGGTACGAAGAGACCCAGTACTTC.

The chain carries TRBV12-3 or TRBV12-4 and TRBJ1-2; the match to TRBD1 covers 9 bases. After removal of 5 bases from V and 8 bases from J, the junction contained 12 bases not matched to a gene. The CDR3 is 15 amino acids. DNA for the CDR3: TGTGCCAGCAGTGGGGGACAGGGAGGGAGTTGGGGCTACACCTTC. Its translation is CASSGGQGGSWGYTF.

This clonotype turned up a few times. This chain connects TRBV7-9 to TRBJ1-1, with D possibly TRBD1 on 5 matching bases. The CDR3 extends over 14 amino acids. Trimming removed 1 base at V and 6 bases at J, with 12 bases between. Per the germline V gene, CDR1 is SEHNR and CDR2 is FQNEAQ (reference sequence). This CDR3 is CASSLDLGLPEAFF. CDR3 coding DNA: TGTGCCAGCAGCTTAGATCTGGGACTCCCTGAAGCTTTCTTT. The complete variable domain, with remaining parts taken from reference TRBV7-9 and TRBJ1-1, reads DTGVSQNPRHKITKRGQNVTFRCDPISEHNRLYWYRQTLGQGPEFLTYFQNEAQLEKSRLLSDRFSAERPKGSFSTLEIQRTEQGDSAMYLCASSLDLGLPEAFFGQGTRLTVV.

This clonotype was seen at least ten times. The V and J genes are TRBV2 and TRBJ1-5; D unresolved. Germline CDR1 reads SNHLY; CDR2 reads FYNNEI. CDR3 length: 14 amino acids. Trimming took 6 bases from V and 4 from J, leaving 13 bases between them. The CDR3 reads CASRLSGPNQPQHF. CDR3 nucleotides: TGTGCCAGCAGATTGTCCGGTCCTAATCAGCCCCAGCATTTT.

The rearrangement joins TRBV7-9 to TRBJ2-1; TRBD1 might be the D (6 bases). CDR3 length equals 15 residues. Trimming took off 4 bases at V and 2 bases at J, with 12 bases between the two ends. The germline gives CDR1 SEHNR, CDR2 FQNEAQ (reference sequence). The DNA for the CDR3 is TGTGCCAGCAGCTCGGTGACAGGTCCCTACAATGAGCAGTTCTTC. Its translation is CASSSVTGPYNEQFF.

There are a few counts of this clonotype. CDR3 coding DNA: TGTGCCAGCTTCGGGGGAGCGGGAGTCGGTCTATGGGTAGAGACCCAGTACTTC. Residues: CASFGGAGVGLWVETQYF. The chain employs TRBV7-6 and TRBJ2-5; 8 positions agree with TRBD2. The CDR3 covers 18 residues. The germline V gene has CDR1 SGHVS and CDR2 FNYEAQ. Germline trimming cut 8 bases from V and 4 bases from J; bases unmatched to any gene: 21.

This clonotype was recorded at least ten times. The chain has TRBV5-1 and TRBJ2-5, with D perhaps matching TRBD2 (5 bases). Germline CDR1 and CDR2: SGHRS and YFSETQ. The CDR3 sequence is 15 residues long. V dropped 1 base and J dropped 1 base, with 11 bases sitting between them. CDR3 amino acids: CASSLRGGSQETQYF. The DNA of the CDR3 is TGCGCCAGCAGCTTGCGGGGTGGAAGCCAAGAGACCCAGTACTTC.

The chain uses TRBV20-1 and TRBJ2-7; TRBD1 agrees at 7 bases. Germline trimming cut 6 bases from V and 3 bases from J; bases unmatched to any gene: 8. Per the germline V gene, CDR1 is DFQATT and CDR2 is SNEGSKA (reference sequence). The length of the CDR3 is 13 residues. Here the CDR3 DNA reads TGCAGTGCAGGGGGCCGAGCAGACTACGAGCAGTACTTC. This sequence encodes CSAGGRADYEQYF.

In its sample, this clonotype was seen many times. The chain is built from TRBV10-3 and TRBJ2-2; possible D gene TRBD2, 6 bases. Trimming left V 10 bases short and J 2 bases short, with 14 bases between. Germline loops: CDR1 ENHRY, CDR2 SYGVKD. The CDR3 has 14 amino acids. The CDR3 here is CATSSSGNTGELFF. CDR3 nucleotides: TGTGCCACTAGCAGTAGCGGCAACACCGGGGAGCTGTTTTTT.

This rearrangement joins TRBV6-1 to TRBJ2-5; D is tentatively TRBD1 or TRBD2 (6 bases each). CDR1 and CDR2 (germline): MNHNS, SASEGT. V lost 3 bases, J lost 2 bases, and 19 bases lay in between. The CDR3 spans 17 residues. This CDR3 is CASSEGLRGAYQETQYF. CDR3 in DNA: TGTGCCAGCAGTGAGGGTCTGAGGGGGGCTTATCAAGAGACCCAGTACTTC.

The chain joins TRBV18 to TRBJ1-1; 7 bases agree with TRBD1. J lost 11 bases, V lost 3 bases, and 9 bases had no gene match. Germline CDR1 and CDR2: KGHSH and LQKENI. This CDR3 has 13 residues. The CDR3 region is CASSPTGERGAFF. The CDR3 DNA is TGTGCCAGCTCACCCACAGGGGAGAGAGGCGCTTTCTTT. Drawing the rest from reference TRBV18 and TRBJ1-1, the complete variable domain is NAGVMQNPRHLVRRRGQEARLRCSPMKGHSHVYWYRQLPEEGLKFMVYLQKENIIDESGMPKERFSAEFPKEGPSILRIQQVVRGDSAAYFCASSPTGERGAFFGQGTRLTVV.

The rearrangement links TRBV7-8 to TRBJ1-1, with D perhaps TRBD1 (5 bases). Germline CDR1 and CDR2: SGHVS and FQNEAQ. V shed 5 bases and J shed 6 bases, with 13 bases lying between them. The CDR3 spans 13 residues. This CDR3 is CASSGTVSSEAFF. The CDR3 DNA is TGTGCCAGCAGCGGGACGGTGAGCTCTGAAGCTTTCTTT. Full variable domain (rest looked up from reference TRBV7-8 and TRBJ1-1): GAGVSQSPRYKVAKRGQDVALRCDPISGHVSLFWYQQALGQGPEFLTYFQNEAQLDKSGLPSDRFFAERPEGSVSTLKIQRTQQEDSAVYLCASSGTVSSEAFFGQGTRLTVV.

This clonotype was counted only a few times. V gene TRBV20-1 combines with J gene TRBJ2-3, with D possibly TRBD1 on 6 matching bases. This CDR3 contains 14 residues. Trimming removed 3 bases at V and 0 bases at J, with 10 bases between. Germline-derived CDR1 and CDR2 are DFQATT and SNEGSKA (reference sequence). The DNA for the CDR3 is TGCAGTGCTAGGGACAGCACTAGCACAGATACGCAGTATTTT. Amino acids: CSARDSTSTDTQYF.

The chain uses TRBV12-3 or TRBV12-4 and TRBJ2-2; 9 bases are shared with TRBD1. The V gene end was trimmed by 5 bases and the J gene end by 9 bases; junction bases not matched to a gene: 10. The CDR3 totals 15 residues. CDR3 DNA sequence: TGTGCCAGCAGTCCGCCCGGGACAGGGTTCCGGGAGCTGTTTTTT. Its translation: CASSPPGTGFRELFF.

The rearrangement uses TRBV12-3 or TRBV12-4 and TRBJ1-2; tentatively, D is TRBD1 (5 bases). The CDR3 consists of 12 residues. The ends were cut back, 7 bases at V and 2 bases at J, with 8 bases in the middle. For the CDR3, the DNA is TGTGCCAGCATGAGGGGCAACTATGGCTACACCTTC. Protein: CASMRGNYGYTF.